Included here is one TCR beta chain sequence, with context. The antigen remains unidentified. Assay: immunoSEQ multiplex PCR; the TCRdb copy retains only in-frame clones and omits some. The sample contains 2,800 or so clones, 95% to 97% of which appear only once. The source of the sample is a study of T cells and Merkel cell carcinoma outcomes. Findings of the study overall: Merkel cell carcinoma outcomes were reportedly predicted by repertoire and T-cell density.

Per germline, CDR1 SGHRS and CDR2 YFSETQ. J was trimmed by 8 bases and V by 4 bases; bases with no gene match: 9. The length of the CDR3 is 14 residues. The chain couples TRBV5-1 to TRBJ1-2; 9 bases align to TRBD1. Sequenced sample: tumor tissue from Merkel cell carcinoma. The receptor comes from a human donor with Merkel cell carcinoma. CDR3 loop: CASSPAGTGSGYTF. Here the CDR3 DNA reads TGCGCCAGCAGCCCCGCCGGGACAGGGAGCGGCTACACCTTC.